The 3 T cell receptor beta chains presented below share a single source sample, sequenced in a study of T cells in Graves' hyperthyroidism and ophthalmopathy. It was RNA transcripts that yielded the amplified TCR beta CDR3 regions. With the HTBI primer set, the TCR CDR3 went through a first round of RT-PCR. TCRdb reprocessed the multiplex PCR reads with MiXCR, giving one entry per CDR3 protein. The sample shows 270,000 or so distinct CDR3 sequences, 13% to 15% of them seen only once. Sequences were obtained from blood. These receptors were taken from a woman aged 45-60 years with Graves' hyperthyroidism that later progressed to Graves' ophthalmopathy.

At least ten counts were recorded for this clonotype. V is TRBV5-1 and J is TRBJ2-1; 9 bases match TRBD2. The CDR3 is 14 amino acids. Germline V gene sequence: CDR1 SGHRS, CDR2 YFSETQ. Losses at the gene ends were 4 bases for V and 6 bases for J; bases not matched to a gene: 5. The CDR3 loop is CASSTRTSANEQFF. The CDR3 DNA follows: TGCGCCAGCAGCACCCGGACTAGCGCCAATGAGCAGTTCTTC.

The sample holds a few counts of this clonotype. The J gene is TRBJ1-2, the V gene TRBV5-1; weak D call: TRBD1 (6 bases). Germline CDR1 reads SGHRS; CDR2 reads YFSETQ. V was cut by 4 bases and J by 8 bases, with 18 bases left in between. This CDR3 contains 14 residues. CDR3 loop: CASSLQGASEGYTF. For the CDR3, the DNA is TGCGCCAGCAGCCTACAGGGTGCCAGTGAGGGCTACACCTTC.

This clonotype was detected many times. The chain uses TRBV11-3 and TRBJ2-1, with no clear D. The CDR3 is 15 amino acids. V lost 5 bases and J lost 4, with 15 bases in between. CDR1 is SGHNT, CDR2 YENEEA, per germline. The CDR3 DNA sequence: TGTGCCAGCAGCCCCACCCAGTCCAGTTACAATGAGCAGTTCTTC. It encodes CASSPTQSSYNEQFF.